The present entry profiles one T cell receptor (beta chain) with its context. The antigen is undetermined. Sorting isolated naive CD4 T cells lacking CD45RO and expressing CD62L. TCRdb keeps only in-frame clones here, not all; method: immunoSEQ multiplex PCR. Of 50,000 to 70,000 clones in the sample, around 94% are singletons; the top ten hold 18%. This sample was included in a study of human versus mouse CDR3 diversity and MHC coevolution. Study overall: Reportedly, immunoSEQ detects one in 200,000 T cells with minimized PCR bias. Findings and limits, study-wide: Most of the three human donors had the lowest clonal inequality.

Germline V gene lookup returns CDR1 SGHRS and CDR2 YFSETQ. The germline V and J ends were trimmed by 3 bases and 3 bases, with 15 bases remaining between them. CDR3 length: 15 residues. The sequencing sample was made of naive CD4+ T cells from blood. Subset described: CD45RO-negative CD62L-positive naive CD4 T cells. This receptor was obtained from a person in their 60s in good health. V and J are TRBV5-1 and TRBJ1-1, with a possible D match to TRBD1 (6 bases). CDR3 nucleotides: TGCGCCAGCAGCTCGTTACAGGGTTCGGACACTGAAGCTTTCTTT. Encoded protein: CASSSLQGSDTEAFF.